This TCR beta chain was identified in a study of blood T cell repertoires in COVID-19. Turning to the study itself: Whether acute or convalescent, the COVID-19 samples came from the United States, Italy and Spain. The cDNA or gDNA used as material had been derived from T cells, B-cell-depleted T cells, or PBMCs.

Original methodology: The authors estimated nucleated cell counts from reference gene primer amplification. Produced via immunoSEQ multiplex PCR; TCRdb's table is partial and in-frame only. D and trimming come from the DNA, and the V and J calls and clone size come from that table. The data hold about 140,000 clones, with over 80% observed a single time. This CDR3 spans 12 amino acids. Germline CDR1 reads MNHNS; CDR2 reads SASEGT. V was trimmed by 2 bases and J by 3 bases, leaving 2 bases between them. The chain employs TRBV6-1 and TRBJ1-5; D call uncertain. The source of this sequence is a man between 60 and 75 years old with active or convalescent COVID-19. The sequencing sample was made of peripheral blood. CDR3 in DNA: TGTGCCAGCAGTGAACACAATCAGCCCCAGCATTTT. It translates to CASSEHNQPQHF.